This T cell receptor (beta chain) was captured by sequencing in a study of T cell responses to AZD1222 COVID-19 vaccine. Using immunoSEQ multiplex PCR, the repertoire was profiled, and TCRdb retains in-frame clones only, with some absent. The table has some 170,000 clones, 85% to 95% seen once. The sample was peripheral blood, taken on day 0 of AZD1222 vaccination. The receptor comes from an adult in good health.

CDR3 nucleotide sequence: TGTGCCAGCAGTCCCGGGACCTTCGCCGGCTACACCTTC. The encoded protein is CASSPGTFAGYTF. The chain carries TRBV27 and TRBJ1-2, with D possibly TRBD1 on 5 matching bases. The CDR3 runs 13 residues. V gave up 5 bases and J gave up 8 bases, with 15 bases separating them. Germline CDR1 reads MNHEY; CDR2 reads SMNVEV (reference sequence).